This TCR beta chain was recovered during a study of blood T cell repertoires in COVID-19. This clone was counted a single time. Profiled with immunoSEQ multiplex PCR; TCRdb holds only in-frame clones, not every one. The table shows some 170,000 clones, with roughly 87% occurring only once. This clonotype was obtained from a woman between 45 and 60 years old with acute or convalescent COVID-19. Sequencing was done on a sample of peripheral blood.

The CDR3 is CASSNPGLGYNEQFF. DNA for the CDR3: TGTGCCAGCAGCAATCCGGGACTAGGCTACAATGAGCAGTTCTTC. The chain is built from TRBV3-1 (or the pseudogene TRBV3-2) and TRBJ2-1; TRBD2 aligns across 8 bases. This CDR3 comprises 15 residues. Germline trimming cut 5 bases from V and 3 bases from J; bases unmatched to any gene: 6. CDR1 is LGHDT, CDR2 YNNKEL, per germline (reference sequence).